One and the same sample provided the 9 T cell receptor beta chains below, sequenced in a study of blood T cell repertoires in COVID-19 (dated by TCRdb to the early 2020s). The library was obtained by the immunoSEQ multiplex PCR assay. Held by TCRdb, this immuneACCESS table contains in-frame sequences only and omits some clones. Under half of the omission traces to an unresolved V gene where checked; the cause of the rest is unknown. Recorded for this sample are over 90,000 clones; about 89% of them occurred a single time. Approximately 3.6% of the sample is in the top ten clones. The sequenced sample was peripheral blood. These TCRs come from a woman in her sixties with acute or convalescent COVID-19.

The chain links TRBV9 to TRBJ2-1, with 9 bases that match TRBD2. This CDR3 is built from 16 residues. The germline gives CDR1 SGDLS, CDR2 YYNGEE. The V segment lost 2 bases and the J segment 3 bases; nucleotides outside the gene matches: 6. CDR3 amino acids: CASSVTSGGFYNEQFF. DNA for the CDR3: TGTGCCAGCAGCGTTACGAGCGGGGGGTTCTACAATGAGCAGTTCTTC.

The V call is TRBV27, the J call TRBJ2-1; TRBD1 matches 10 bases. The CDR3 runs 15 residues. V shed 6 bases and J 2 bases; nucleotides not matched to a gene: 4. Germline values: CDR1 MNHEY, CDR2 SMNVEV (reference sequence). Written as DNA, the CDR3 is TGTGCCAGCAGCTGGGGACAGGGGACCTACAATGAGCAGTTCTTC. Protein product: CASSWGQGTYNEQFF.

The chain links TRBV30 to TRBJ1-2; the D is unclear. The V gene lost 1 base and the J gene lost 6 bases, with 21 bases spanning the gap. Germline assignment: CDR1 GTSNPN and CDR2 SVGIG (reference sequence). The CDR3 loop spans 16 amino acids. The CDR3 DNA reads TGTGCCTGGAGTGGAGGGCTACTCGGTTCTGTGGATGGCTACACCTTC. Translated, it gives CAWSGGLLGSVDGYTF.

This clone was detected only once. The V gene is TRBV3-1 (or the pseudogene TRBV3-2), the J gene TRBJ2-1, with 8 bases identical to TRBD2. The CDR3 is 14 residues long. V trimming: 4 bases; J trimming: 9 bases; junction bases outside the gene matches: 8. Germline CDR1 LGHDT, CDR2 YNNKEL (reference sequence). CDR3 protein: CASSPRAGASEQFF. For the CDR3, the DNA is TGTGCCAGCAGCCCTCGAGCGGGAGCGAGTGAGCAGTTCTTC.

The chain recombines TRBV10-3 with TRBJ2-1; weak D call: TRBD1 (6 bases). CDR1 is ENHRY and CDR2 is SYGVKD in the germline V gene. V was cut by 7 bases and J by 0 bases, with 13 bases left in between. This CDR3 comprises 15 residues. The DNA for the CDR3 is TGTGCCATCAAGCAGACAGGCCTCTCCTACAATGAGCAGTTCTTC. Translating gives CAIKQTGLSYNEQFF.

The V gene is TRBV21-1, the J gene TRBJ2-7; TRBD1, the table's D call, was not compared with the DNA. TRBV21-1 is an annotated pseudogene. CDR3 length: 20 residues. The CDR3 loop is CASSKVRLPDAETGLYEQYF. The CDR3, as DNA: TGTGCCAGCAGCAAAGTAAGGCTCCCTGACGCTGAAACAGGCCTCTACGAGCAGTACTTC.

The rearrangement links TRBV5-6 to TRBJ1-4; 7 nucleotides match TRBD1. The V segment lost 2 bases and the J segment 4 bases; nucleotides outside the gene matches: 2. The CDR3 is made up of 14 amino acids. CDR1 is SGHDT, CDR2 YYEEEE, per germline. CDR3 loop: CASSLGQVNEKLFF. The CDR3 region has the DNA TGTGCCAGCAGCTTAGGACAGGTTAATGAAAAACTGTTTTTT.

In this sample, this clone turned up a few times. V gene TRBV5-1 combines with J gene TRBJ1-1; D is perhaps TRBD1 (5 bases). This CDR3 contains 14 residues. The V and J ends lost 0 bases and 4 bases respectively, with 10 bases between them. The germline V gene encodes CDR1 SGHRS and CDR2 YFSETQ. The CDR3, as DNA: TGCGCCAGCAGCTTGGAGGGGCTCGGCACTGAAGCTTTCTTT. It encodes CASSLEGLGTEAFF. The whole variable domain, filled in from reference TRBV5-1 and TRBJ1-1, reads KAGVTQTPRYLIKTRGQQVTLSCSPISGHRSVSWYQQTPGQGLQFLFEYFSETQRNKGNFPGRFSGRQFSNSRSEMNVSTLELGDSALYLCASSLEGLGTEAFFGQGTRLTVV.

V is TRBV6-5 and J is TRBJ2-2; no firm D call. The V and J ends lost 4 bases and 5 bases respectively, with 11 bases between them. This CDR3 spans 14 amino acids. Per germline, CDR1 MNHEY and CDR2 SVGAGI. The CDR3 nucleotides read TGTGCCAGCAGTTCGAGGCGTGGAACCGGGGAGCTGTTTTTT. Amino acid sequence: CASSSRRGTGELFF.